This T cell receptor (beta chain) comes out of a study of blood T cell repertoires in COVID-19 (dated by TCRdb to the early 2020s). At the level of the whole study: Samples covering the acute and convalescent phases of COVID-19 were provided by collaborators in the United States, Italy and Spain. The material from the prospective study consisted of cDNA or gDNA derived from T cells, B-cell-depleted T cells, or PBMCs. HLA class I and class II types, where available, came from metadata supplied by the sample provider rather than from assay-based typing. The repertoires were made available in a free public database intended to serve as a resource for research on the immune response to SARS-CoV-2. The samples were drawn from the first 160 participants of the ongoing ImmuneRACE study and from more than 1,000 subjects provided by 6 global collaborators. The dataset comprised deeply sampled blood TCRbeta repertoires from subjects exposed to, actively infected with, or recovered from COVID-19. The sample metadata nearly always contained a de-identified subject ID, COVID-19 status, age in years and sex.

As to this clone: This clone's antigen is unknown. There are no base qualities to consult, and no much larger clone falls within one base.

TCRbeta CDR3 regions were amplified from genomic DNA using the immunoSEQ Assay, a bias-controlled multiplex PCR. From the authors' description of their analysis: Within the assay, amplification of reference gene primers was used to estimate how many nucleated cells each sample contained. To quantify the absolute abundance of each unique TCRbeta CDR3 rearrangement, sequence reads were collapsed and filtered. For each sample, productive Simpson clonality was calculated by taking the square root of Simpson's diversity index across productive rearrangements. TCRdb provides this immuneACCESS table in a form limited to in-frame rearrangements. Some clones are lacking; in checked studies, under half of them reflect an unresolved V gene, and why the rest are absent is not known. D and trimming come from the DNA, and the V and J calls and clone size come from that table. A total of around 45,000 clones appear in this sample, 87% of them only once. Less than 20% of the sample goes to the ten largest clones.

Compared with germline, V lacks 1 base and J lacks 5 bases; bases without a gene match: 6. The germline V gene specifies SGHVS as CDR1 and FNYEAQ as CDR2. The CDR3 covers 15 residues, taking in both the cysteine and the phenylalanine. Only the CDR3 DNA stays, 45 bases, in frame from base 1. The paper's findings and limits, for the study overall: Clinical and demographic metadata were provided uncurated, with the amount varying by source and participant.

Whole blood was collected in K2EDTA tubes by collaborating institutions according to the institutions' own protocols. For TCRbeta analysis, collaborators shipped samples as frozen whole blood, isolated PBMCs, or DNA extracted from either of those sample types. The source of this sequence is a man aged 55 to 70 with active COVID-19. Sample: peripheral blood. The chain uses TRBV7-6 and TRBJ1-1, with TRBD1 matching 8 junction bases. Read as DNA, the sequence is TGTGCCAGCAGCTTAGAACAGGGGGTATGGACTGAAGCTTTCTTT. Translation gives CASSLEQGVWTEAFF.